What follows are 3 T cell receptor beta chains derived from one specimen sequenced in a study of CD8 T cells in ankylosing spondylitis. TCRdb itself ran the 5' RACE reads through MiXCR, one entry per CDR3 protein. The data contain hundreds of thousands of distinct CDR3 sequences, roughly 32% of them seen just once; the ten biggest clones take up about 4.2%. The sample was blood, either unsorted or a sorted T cell fraction (not recorded which). The receptors stem from a male donor with ankylosing spondylitis or in good health (not recorded which).

The chain links TRBV12-3 or TRBV12-4 to TRBJ1-2; TRBD1 might be the D (5 bases). The V and J ends lost 3 bases and 8 bases respectively, with 25 bases between them. This CDR3 has 17 residues. CDR3 DNA: TGTGCCAGCAGTTTTTTTGGGGGTCGAGGGAGAAGTGGAGGCTACACCTTC. This gives the protein CASSFFGGRGRSGGYTF.

Only a few counts were recorded for this clonotype. The chain uses TRBV10-3 and TRBJ2-7; D call uncertain. V gave up 2 bases and J gave up 0 bases, with 5 bases separating them. In germline, CDR1 is ENHRY, CDR2 SYGVKD. CDR3 length: 13 residues. The CDR3 is CAISEPSSYEQYF. The CDR3 nucleotides read TGTGCCATCAGTGAGCCGAGCTCCTACGAGCAGTACTTC.

The chain carries TRBV5-1 and TRBJ2-3; D gene ambiguous. V lost 5 bases and J lost 6, with 13 bases in between. Germline V gene sequence: CDR1 SGHRS, CDR2 YFSETQ. The CDR3 consists of 13 residues. The CDR3 protein is CASRVAPRDTQYF. CDR3 bases: TGCGCCAGCAGGGTGGCCCCACGGGATACGCAGTATTTT.